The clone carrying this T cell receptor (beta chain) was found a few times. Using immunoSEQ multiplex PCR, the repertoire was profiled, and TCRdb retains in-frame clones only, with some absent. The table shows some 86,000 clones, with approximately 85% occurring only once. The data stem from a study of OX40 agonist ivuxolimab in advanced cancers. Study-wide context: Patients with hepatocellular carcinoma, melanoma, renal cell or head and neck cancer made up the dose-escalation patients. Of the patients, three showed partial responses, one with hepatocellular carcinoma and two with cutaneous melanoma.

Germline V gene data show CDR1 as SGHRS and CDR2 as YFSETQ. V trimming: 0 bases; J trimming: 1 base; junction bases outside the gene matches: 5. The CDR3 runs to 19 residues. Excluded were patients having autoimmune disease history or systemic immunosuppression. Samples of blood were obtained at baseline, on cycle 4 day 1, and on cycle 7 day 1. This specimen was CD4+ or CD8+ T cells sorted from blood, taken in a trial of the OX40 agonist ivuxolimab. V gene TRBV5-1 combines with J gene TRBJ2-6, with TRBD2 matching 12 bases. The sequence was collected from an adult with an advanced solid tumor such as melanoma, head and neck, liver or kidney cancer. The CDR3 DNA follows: TGCGCCAGCAGCTTGGCCCTAGCGGGAGGGCTTTCTGGGGCCAACGTCCTGACTTTC. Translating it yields CASSLALAGGLSGANVLTF. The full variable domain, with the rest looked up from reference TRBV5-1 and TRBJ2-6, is KAGVTQTPRYLIKTRGQQVTLSCSPISGHRSVSWYQQTPGQGLQFLFEYFSETQRNKGNFPGRFSGRQFSNSRSEMNVSTLELGDSALYLCASSLALAGGLSGANVLTFGAGSRLTVL.